A single sample is the source of the 19 T cell receptor beta chains below, sequenced in a study of regulatory T cells in long-lasting Graves disease. Library construction for TCR beta used iRepertoire HTBI primers and Arm-PCR of CDR3 regions. TCRdb reanalysed the multiplex PCR reads using MiXCR and keeps one entry per CDR3 protein. Altogether roughly 500,000 distinct CDR3 sequences are present, 20% to 25% being singletons, with the ten largest covering around 7%. Time point reported: persistent/refractory GD, antithyroid drugs over 5 years with positive TRAb. PBMC-derived RNA was used for the TCR library. The source material was peripheral blood mononuclear cells (PBMCs), sampled when the disease was refractory, from a patient treated with antithyroid drugs. The receptors here all came from a female donor with Graves disease.

V usage is TRBV19 and J usage is TRBJ1-2, with D hard to call. Trimming cost V 7 bases and J 7 bases, with 13 bases left between them. The CDR3 sequence is 12 residues long. The germline gives CDR1 LNHDA, CDR2 SQIVND (reference sequence). CDR3 residues: CASIGAGVGYTF. Written as DNA, the CDR3 is TGTGCCAGTATTGGCGCCGGGGTTGGCTACACCTTC. Full variable domain (remainder filled in from reference TRBV19 and TRBJ1-2): DGGITQSPKYLFRKEGQNVTLSCEQNLNHDAMYWYRQDPGQGLRLIYYSQIVNDFQKGDIAEGYSVSREKKESFPLTVTSAQKNPTAFYLCASIGAGVGYTFGSGTRLTVV.

This clonotype was observed a handful of times. The V call is TRBV6-1, the J call TRBJ1-2, with TRBD1 matching over 7 bases. The trim removed 7 bases at V and 8 bases at J, leaving 16 bases unmatched. Germline V gene data show CDR1 as MNHNS and CDR2 as SASEGT. CDR3 length: 15 amino acids. The CDR3 region is CASKESQGELWGYTF. The CDR3 DNA reads TGTGCCAGCAAGGAAAGCCAGGGGGAGCTTTGGGGCTACACCTTC.

This clonotype was seen repeatedly, ten times or more. The chain links TRBV15 to TRBJ2-2; D possibly uses TRBD1 or TRBD2 (6 bases each). There are 15 residues in the CDR3. Trimming stripped 1 base from V and 4 bases from J, with 10 bases between. Germline CDR1 reads LNHNV; CDR2 reads YYDKDF (reference sequence). The CDR3 loop is CATSRAGGGTGELFF. The CDR3 nucleotides are TGTGCCACCAGCAGAGCCGGGGGCGGCACCGGGGAGCTGTTTTTT.

The chain is built from TRBV4-3 and TRBJ2-7, with 7 positions matching TRBD2. This CDR3 spans 15 amino acids. Germline loops: CDR1 LGHNA, CDR2 YSLEER. Germline trimming cut 0 bases from V and 1 base from J; bases unmatched to any gene: 3. CDR3 bases: TGCGCCAGCAGCCAAGAGGCTAGCGGTTCCTACGAGCAGTACTTC. Translated: CASSQEASGSYEQYF.

This clonotype appeared many times. This chain uses TRBV28 with TRBJ2-7, with 14 positions matching TRBD2. This CDR3 comprises 17 residues. V shed 6 bases and J 6 bases; nucleotides not matched to a gene: 13. The germline gives CDR1 MDHEN, CDR2 SYDVKM. The CDR3: CASSQPHRGTSGSEQYF. The CDR3 nucleotides are TGTGCCAGCAGCCAACCGCACAGGGGGACTAGCGGGAGCGAGCAGTACTTC.

This clonotype was seen many times. The chain carries TRBV2 and TRBJ1-1; 8 bases are a match to TRBD1. The CDR3 sequence is 15 residues long. The trim removed 6 bases at V and 0 bases at J, leaving 6 bases unmatched. Per germline, CDR1 SNHLY and CDR2 FYNNEI. The CDR3 nucleotides are TGTGCCAGCAGCCCGACAGGGGCAGTGAACACTGAAGCTTTCTTT. Its protein is CASSPTGAVNTEAFF.

V gene TRBV10-3 combines with J gene TRBJ1-6, with 7 bases identical to TRBD1. Germline assignment: CDR1 ENHRY and CDR2 SYGVKD. CDR3 size: 13 residues. The trim removed 7 bases at V and 9 bases at J, leaving 6 bases unmatched. This CDR3 is CAITDRDGSPLHF. CDR3 DNA sequence: TGTGCCATCACCGACAGGGACGGTTCACCCCTCCACTTT.

This clonotype turned up a few times. One base away lies a much larger clone, so this may be a sequencing read error. The chain is built from TRBV28 and TRBJ1-1; 11 nucleotides line up with TRBD1. CDR3 size: 16 residues. J was trimmed by 1 base and V by 7 bases; bases with no gene match: 8. Germline V CDR1 and CDR2: MDHEN, SYDVKM. The CDR3 spells CASTSGTGGRNTEAFF. The CDR3 nucleotides read TGTGCCAGCACTAGTGGGACAGGGGGTAGGAACACTGAAGCTTTCTTT.

As regards this clonotype: This may stem from a read error, because a much larger clone lies one nucleotide away. The CDR3 does not close with the conserved phenylalanine or tryptophan, likely indicating a read error. J is TRBJ2-5 and V is TRBV14; 8 nucleotides match TRBD1. The CDR3 contains 14 residues. CDR1 is SGHDN and CDR2 is FVKESK in the germline V gene. The V and J ends lost 4 bases and 9 bases, in that order; junction bases with no gene match: 10. The DNA of the CDR3 is TGTGCCAGCAGCCCAACGACAGGGGCCCAGGCCCAGTACCTC. Its protein is CASSPTTGAQAQYL.

This clonotype was found many times. The gene calls are TRBV11-2 and TRBJ2-5; a weak D match, TRBD2 (6 bases). This CDR3 is built from 13 residues. Germline-derived CDR1 and CDR2 are SGHAT and FQNNGV. V dropped 4 bases and J dropped 4 bases, with 10 bases sitting between them. The CDR3 DNA reads as TGTGCCAGCAGCTCAATCGGGGGAGAGACCCAGTACTTC. Amino acids: CASSSIGGETQYF.

The chain is built from TRBV12-3 or TRBV12-4 and TRBJ2-2; 12 bases line up with TRBD2. The V segment lost 7 bases and the J segment 0 bases; nucleotides outside the gene matches: 6. There are 17 residues in the CDR3. The CDR3 DNA reads TGTGCCAGCACCCTACTAGCGGGGGGATCGAACACCGGGGAGCTGTTTTTT. Translating it yields CASTLLAGGSNTGELFF.

The V gene is TRBV19, the J gene TRBJ1-5; D is perhaps TRBD1 (6 bases). The germline CDR1 and CDR2 sequences are LNHDA and SQIVND (reference sequence). This CDR3 region has 14 residues. V was cut by 3 bases and J by 7 bases, with 13 bases left in between. The CDR3 bases are TGTGCCAGTAGTATCGTGGCAGGGGAACAGCCCCAGCATTTT. Translating it yields CASSIVAGEQPQHF. The variable domain in full, completed from reference TRBV19 and TRBJ1-5, reads DGGITQSPKYLFRKEGQNVTLSCEQNLNHDAMYWYRQDPGQGLRLIYYSQIVNDFQKGDIAEGYSVSREKKESFPLTVTSAQKNPTAFYLCASSIVAGEQPQHFGDGTRLSIL.

CDR3 amino acids: CASSSLAGGDYEQYF. The CDR3 region has the DNA TGTGCCAGCAGTTCACTAGCGGGAGGAGACTACGAGCAGTACTTC. This rearrangement joins TRBV28 to TRBJ2-7, with 12 bases matching TRBD2. Trimming at V came to 4 bases and at J to 3 bases, leaving 4 bases not matched to a gene. The CDR3 extends over 15 amino acids. CDR1 is MDHEN and CDR2 is SYDVKM in the germline V gene.

As concerns this clonotype: This could be a read error, since a much larger clone is one nucleotide away. J is TRBJ1-5 and V is TRBV6-5; D remains unclear. CDR1 is MNHEY and CDR2 is SVGAGI in the germline V gene. This CDR3 comprises 13 residues. V was trimmed by 11 bases and J by 5 bases, leaving 16 bases between them. The CDR3, as DNA: TGTGCCGGCATCTCCTCGAGGGATCAGCCCCAGCATTTT. It codes for CAGISSRDQPQHF.

This clonotype was recorded many times. The rearrangement uses TRBV27 and TRBJ2-5; D possibly corresponds to TRBD2 (6 bases). V was cut by 6 bases and J by 4 bases, with 15 bases left in between. There are 14 residues in the CDR3. CDR1 is MNHEY, CDR2 SMNVEV, per germline (reference sequence). CDR3 residues: CASSSDPGRETQYF. The DNA for the CDR3 is TGTGCCAGCAGCTCAGACCCCGGGAGAGAGACCCAGTACTTC.

This clonotype was counted at least ten times. The chain is built from TRBV29-1 and TRBJ1-5, with 8 bases fitting TRBD1. Germline-derived CDR1 and CDR2 are SQVTM and ANQGSEA. J was trimmed by 4 bases and V by 6 bases; bases with no gene match: 8. The length of the CDR3 is 14 residues. The CDR3 bases are TGCAGCGTCCAGGTTACAGGGGGGAATCAGCCCCAGCATTTT. Translating gives CSVQVTGGNQPQHF.

This clonotype was observed a few times. The chain carries TRBV20-1 and TRBJ2-7; D might be TRBD2 (5 bases). Trimming left V 1 base short and J 0 bases short, with 13 bases between. The germline CDR1 and CDR2 sequences are DFQATT and SNEGSKA (reference sequence). The CDR3 sequence is 15 residues long. CDR3 region: CSARGTGFSSYEQYF. CDR3 nucleotide sequence: TGCAGTGCTAGAGGGACTGGGTTTAGCTCCTACGAGCAGTACTTC.

This clonotype was found many times. The chain employs TRBV12-3 or TRBV12-4 and TRBJ1-5, with TRBD1 matching 7 bases. CDR3 length equals 20 residues. Unmatched junction bases numbered 20, after V lost 5 bases and J lost 1 base. The CDR3 region is CASSGLAVGTEALSNQPQHF. In nucleotides, the CDR3 is TGTGCCAGCAGTGGGTTGGCCGTAGGGACAGAAGCTCTAAGCAATCAGCCCCAGCATTTT.

About this clonotype itself: A far larger clone is off by one base, so a read error is likely. This sequence joins TRBV7-2 and TRBJ1-1; D possibly corresponds to TRBD1 (5 bases). CDR1 is SGHTA and CDR2 is FQGNSA in the germline V gene. There are 14 residues in the CDR3. DNA for the CDR3: TGTGCCAGCGGCTTAAGGGGAATGAACACTGAAGCTTTCTTT. This gives the protein CASGLRGMNTEAFF.